These 13 T cell receptor beta chains were all obtained from the same sample, sequenced in a study of blood T cell repertoires in COVID-19. The table came from immunoSEQ multiplex PCR; TCRdb's copy has only in-frame clones and leaves some out. The sample holds about 190,000 clones; over 75% are singletons and the top ten take approximately 5.6%. The specimen was peripheral blood. These receptors were taken from a woman in her forties who had recovered from COVID-19.

This clone was recorded a few times. The chain combines TRBV27 with TRBJ2-1; a weak D match, TRBD2 (6 bases). Germline CDR1 and CDR2: MNHEY and SMNVEV (reference sequence). V was clipped by 5 bases and J by 6 bases, with 17 bases between them. This CDR3 has 15 amino acids. In DNA form, the CDR3 reads TGTGCCAGCAGTCCAAGTAGTAGCGGAGCCAATGAGCAGTTCTTC. Translated: CASSPSSSGANEQFF.

In its sample, this clone was seen a few times. The CDR3 protein is CSVEGTGTMQGYEQYF. Written as DNA, the CDR3 is TGCAGCGTTGAGGGGACCGGGACTATGCAGGGCTACGAGCAGTACTTC. This chain joins TRBV29-1 and TRBJ2-7, with 7 nucleotides matching TRBD2. V trimming: 3 bases; J trimming: 3 bases; junction bases outside the gene matches: 14. Germline V gene lookup returns CDR1 SQVTM and CDR2 ANQGSEA. The CDR3 totals 16 residues.

The CDR3 DNA reads TGCGCCAGCAGCCATTCCATCGGGGGGGCGAGGGGGCCTAACACTGAAGCTTTCTTT. Its protein is CASSHSIGGARGPNTEAFF. The V call is TRBV4-3, the J call TRBJ1-1; the match to TRBD1 covers 7 bases. The CDR3 totals 19 residues. Losses at the gene ends were 3 bases for V and 2 bases for J; bases not matched to a gene: 18. The V gene's germline CDR1 is LGHNA and CDR2 YSLEER.

This clone was observed a few times. The V and J genes are TRBV7-3 and TRBJ1-3; maybe TRBD1 (6 bases). The length of the CDR3 is 16 residues. The germline V gene has CDR1 SGHTA and CDR2 FQGTGA. Trimming removed 1 base from V and 0 bases from J, with 10 bases in between. CDR3 nucleotide sequence: TGTGCCAGCAGCTTAAAAAGGGACATCTCTGGAAACACCATATATTTT. Amino acids: CASSLKRDISGNTIYF.

V usage is TRBV27 and J usage is TRBJ2-3; no definite D call. V was cut by 7 bases and J by 1 base, with 12 bases left in between. This CDR3 contains 14 residues. CDR1 is MNHEY and CDR2 is SMNVEV in the germline V gene (reference sequence). CDR3 sequence: CASKRLRGTDTQYF. The CDR3 nucleotides are TGTGCCAGCAAAAGACTCCGGGGCACAGATACGCAGTATTTT.

The V call is TRBV3-1 (or the pseudogene TRBV3-2), the J call TRBJ2-1; weak D call: TRBD1 (6 bases). The CDR3 contains 13 residues. The ends were cut back, 4 bases at V and 8 bases at J, with 12 bases in the middle. Looked up from germline, CDR1 is LGHDT and CDR2 is YNNKEL (reference sequence). Here the CDR3 reads CASSRTGLDEQFF. The CDR3 nucleotides are TGTGCCAGCAGCCGCACAGGGTTGGATGAGCAGTTCTTC.

This clone was detected once. This sample also contains other DNA sequences that code for the same CDR3. The J gene is TRBJ1-2, the V gene TRBV6-5; D uncertain. The CDR3 loop spans 13 amino acids. V dropped 2 bases and J dropped 4 bases, with 8 bases sitting between them. Germline V gives CDR1 MNHEY, CDR2 SVGAGI. This CDR3 is CASSYANSYGYTF. The CDR3 nucleotides are TGTGCCAGCAGTTACGCGAACTCCTATGGCTACACCTTC.

The chain carries TRBV19 and TRBJ2-1; perhaps TRBD1 as D (6 bases). The CDR3 extends over 14 amino acids. Germline CDR1 reads LNHDA; CDR2 reads SQIVND (reference sequence). V was shortened by 7 bases and J by 0 bases, with 10 bases between the two germline ends. This chain's CDR3 is CASIDRSSYNEQFF. The CDR3 nucleotides read TGTGCCAGTATCGACAGGAGCTCCTACAATGAGCAGTTCTTC. The full variable domain, with the rest looked up from reference TRBV19 and TRBJ2-1, is DGGITQSPKYLFRKEGQNVTLSCEQNLNHDAMYWYRQDPGQGLRLIYYSQIVNDFQKGDIAEGYSVSREKKESFPLTVTSAQKNPTAFYLCASIDRSSYNEQFFGPGTRLTVL.

This rearrangement joins TRBV7-8 to TRBJ2-5; 8 bases agree with TRBD1. The CDR3 runs 14 residues. Per the germline V gene, CDR1 is SGHVS and CDR2 is FQNEAQ. With V trimmed by 5 bases and J by 2 bases, 4 bases remained unmatched. This chain's CDR3 is CASSTTGGQETQYF. The CDR3 bases are TGTGCCAGCAGCACAACAGGGGGACAAGAGACCCAGTACTTC.

The chain recombines TRBV7-2 with TRBJ1-4, with D possibly being TRBD1 (6 bases). Germline V gene data show CDR1 as SGHTA and CDR2 as FQGNSA. CDR3 size: 17 residues. V gave up 1 base and J gave up 0 bases, with 12 bases separating them. For the CDR3, the DNA is TGTGCCAGCAGCTTAGAATCCTGGACAGCAACTAATGAAAAACTGTTTTTT. Its translation is CASSLESWTATNEKLFF.

This rearrangement joins TRBV30 to TRBJ1-1; D is perhaps TRBD1 (5 bases). Germline CDR1 is GTSNPN and CDR2 is SVGIG (reference sequence). The V gene lost 5 bases and the J gene lost 3 bases, with 7 bases spanning the gap. There are 11 residues in the CDR3. The CDR3: CAWRQYTEAFF. The CDR3 region has the DNA TGTGCCTGGCGACAGTACACTGAAGCTTTCTTT. The full variable domain, completed using reference TRBV30 and TRBJ1-1, is SQTIHQWPATLVQPVGSPLSLECTVEGTSNPNLYWYRQAAGRGLQLLFYSVGIGQISSEVPQNLSASRPQDRQFILSSKKLLLSDSGFYLCAWRQYTEAFFGQGTRLTVV.

This clone was detected once. This rearrangement joins TRBV5-1 to TRBJ2-1, with TRBD2 matching over 9 bases. With V trimmed by 1 base and J by 9 bases, 11 bases remained unmatched. Germline assignment: CDR1 SGHRS and CDR2 YFSETQ. The CDR3 runs 16 residues. In nucleotides, the CDR3 is TGCGCCAGCAGCTTGTGGCTAGCGGGGCCCCAGGGTGAGCAGTTCTTC. Amino acid sequence: CASSLWLAGPQGEQFF.

Only a few counts were recorded for this clone. The J gene is TRBJ2-6, the V gene TRBV29-1, with 7 positions matching TRBD1. This CDR3 is built from 17 residues. Losses at the gene ends were 5 bases for V and 3 bases for J; bases not matched to a gene: 13. CDR1 is SQVTM and CDR2 is ANQGSEA in the germline V gene. The CDR3 nucleotides are TGCAGCGTTTCGCCGGGACAGACTATCCTTGGGGCCAACGTCCTGACTTTC. The encoded protein is CSVSPGQTILGANVLTF.